This T cell receptor (beta chain) is drawn from a study of monozygotic twins with inflammatory bowel disease. Addition of UMIs with a 6-nucleotide sample barcode was achieved by template switching. No DNA is given; TCRdb re-called the 5' RACE reads and lists each CDR3 protein once. Its table lists around 190,000 distinct CDR3 sequences. In the case of this clonotype: The antigen is unknown.

Germline CDR1 and CDR2: MNHEY and SVGEGT. The CDR3 length is 12 residues. Donors gave over 2 ml of blood apiece. Study findings and constraints: The sharing of clonotypes with others was lower in IBD patients than in healthy twins, especially with disease activity.

The chain combines TRBV6-2 or TRBV6-3 with TRBJ1-1; TCRdb returns TRBD1, unconfirmable since there is no DNA. The TCR originated in a human donor with ulcerative colitis or Crohn's disease, or a healthy co-twin of an affected twin (not recorded which). Source material: blood. The CDR3: CASRGTSLKAFF.